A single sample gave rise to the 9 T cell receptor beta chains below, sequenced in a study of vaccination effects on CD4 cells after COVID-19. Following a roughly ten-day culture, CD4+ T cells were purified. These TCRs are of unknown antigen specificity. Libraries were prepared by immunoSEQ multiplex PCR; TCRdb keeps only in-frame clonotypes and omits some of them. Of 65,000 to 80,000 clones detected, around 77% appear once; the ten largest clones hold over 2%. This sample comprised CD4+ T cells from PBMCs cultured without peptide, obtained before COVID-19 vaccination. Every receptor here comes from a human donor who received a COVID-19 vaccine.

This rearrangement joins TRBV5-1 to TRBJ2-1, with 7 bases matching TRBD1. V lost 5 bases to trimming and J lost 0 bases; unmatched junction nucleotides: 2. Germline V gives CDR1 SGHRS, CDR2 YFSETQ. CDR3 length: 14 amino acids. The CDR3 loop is CASRWTGSYNEQFF. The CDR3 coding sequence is TGCGCCAGCAGGTGGACAGGCTCCTACAATGAGCAGTTCTTC.

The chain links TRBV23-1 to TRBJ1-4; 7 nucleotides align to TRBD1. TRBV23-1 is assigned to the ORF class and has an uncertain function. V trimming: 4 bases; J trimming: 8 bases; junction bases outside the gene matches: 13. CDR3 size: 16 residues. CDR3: CASSRYTGVLREKLFF. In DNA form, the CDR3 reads TGCGCCAGCAGTCGTTACACAGGGGTTCTAAGGGAAAAACTGTTTTTT.

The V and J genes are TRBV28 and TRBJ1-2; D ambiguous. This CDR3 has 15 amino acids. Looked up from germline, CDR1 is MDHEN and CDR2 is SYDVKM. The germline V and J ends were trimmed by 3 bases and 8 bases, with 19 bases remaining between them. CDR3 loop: CASSFVGYNPYGYTF. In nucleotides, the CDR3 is TGTGCCAGCAGTTTTGTTGGTTACAATCCATACGGCTACACCTTC.

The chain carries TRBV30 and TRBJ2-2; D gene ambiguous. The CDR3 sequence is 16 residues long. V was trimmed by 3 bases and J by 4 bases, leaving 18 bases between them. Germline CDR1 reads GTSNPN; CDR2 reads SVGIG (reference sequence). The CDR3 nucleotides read TGTGCCTGGAGGCGGACGGGCGTGGTAGCCACCGGGGAGCTGTTTTTT. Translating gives CAWRRTGVVATGELFF.

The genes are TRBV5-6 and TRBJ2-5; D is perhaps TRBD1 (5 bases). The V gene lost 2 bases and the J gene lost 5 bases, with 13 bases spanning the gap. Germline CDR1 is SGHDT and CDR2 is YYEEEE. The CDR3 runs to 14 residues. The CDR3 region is CASSFRPPGETQYF. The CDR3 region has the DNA TGTGCCAGCAGCTTCCGCCCCCCAGGGGAGACCCAGTACTTC.

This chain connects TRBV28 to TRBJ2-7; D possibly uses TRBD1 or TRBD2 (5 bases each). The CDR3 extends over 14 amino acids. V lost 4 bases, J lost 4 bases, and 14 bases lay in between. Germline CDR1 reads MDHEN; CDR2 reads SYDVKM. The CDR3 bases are TGTGCCAGCAGTTCCCCCGGGACGCAATACGAGCAGTACGTC. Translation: CASSSPGTQYEQYV.

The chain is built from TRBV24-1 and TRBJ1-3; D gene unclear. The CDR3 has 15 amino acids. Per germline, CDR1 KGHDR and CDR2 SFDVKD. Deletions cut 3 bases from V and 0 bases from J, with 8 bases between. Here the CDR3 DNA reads TGTGCCACCAGTGATGGGGTCAACTCTGGAAACACCATATATTTT. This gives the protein CATSDGVNSGNTIYF.

CDR3 nucleotide sequence: TGTGCCAGCAGTTCTCTGGACAGGATGAACACTGAAGCTTTCTTT. Translation: CASSSLDRMNTEAFF. The chain carries TRBV28 and TRBJ1-1; 7 bases align to TRBD1. J lost 0 bases, V lost 4 bases, and 5 bases had no gene match. Germline V gene data show CDR1 as MDHEN and CDR2 as SYDVKM. This CDR3 is 15 amino acids long. Looking up the rest from reference TRBV28 and TRBJ1-1 gives the full variable domain: DVKVTQSSRYLVKRTGEKVFLECVQDMDHENMFWYRQDPGLGLRLIYFSYDVKMKEKGDIPEGYSVSREKKERFSLILESASTNQTSMYLCASSSLDRMNTEAFFGQGTRLTVV.

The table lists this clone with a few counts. The CDR3 loop reads CASGLVNTIYF. The CDR3 bases are TGTGCTAGTGGTTTGGTAAACACCATATATTTT. The chain couples TRBV12-5 to TRBJ1-3, with D hard to call. The CDR3 consists of 11 residues. Germline lookup yields CDR1 LGHNT and CDR2 FRNRAP. Trimming took 0 bases from V and 6 from J, leaving 0 bases between them.